These 7 T cell receptor beta chains were sequenced from one sample in a study of STAT5B mutations in CD4+ large granular lymphocyte leukemia. This table comes from immunoSEQ multiplex PCR, and its TCRdb copy is limited to in-frame clones, with some not included. In the table there are some 34,000 clones, more than 60% of which are singletons. Sequencing was performed on CD4+ T cells from blood buffy coats. The source is a human donor in good health.

The V call is TRBV9, the J call TRBJ1-1; 7 bases line up with TRBD1. CDR1 is SGDLS, CDR2 YYNGEE, per germline. Trimming at V came to 2 bases and at J to 1 base, leaving 14 bases not matched to a gene. The CDR3 covers 18 residues. The CDR3 DNA follows: TGTGCCAGCAGCGTCTTGCCCCGGCCGGGACAGCGGAACACTGAAGCTTTCTTT. Encoded protein: CASSVLPRPGQRNTEAFF.

This clone was observed a few times. The genes are TRBV25-1 and TRBJ2-2; D is unresolved. The CDR3 is 14 residues long. Germline V gene sequence: CDR1 MGHDK, CDR2 SYGVNS. Trimming took off 3 bases at V and 0 bases at J, with 5 bases between the two ends. The CDR3 loop is CASSERTNTGELFF. In DNA form, the CDR3 reads TGTGCCAGCAGTGAGAGGACGAACACCGGGGAGCTGTTTTTT.

This chain links TRBV7-2 with TRBJ2-7; 7 bases map to TRBD1. From germline, CDR1 is SGHTA and CDR2 FQGNSA. The CDR3 totals 14 residues. J was trimmed by 2 bases and V by 7 bases; bases with no gene match: 8. In DNA, the CDR3 is TGTGCCAGCACGCCCGGGACAGTCACCTACGAGCAGTACTTC. Its protein product is CASTPGTVTYEQYF. The full variable domain, with the rest looked up from reference TRBV7-2 and TRBJ2-7, is GAGVSQSPSNKVTEKGKDVELRCDPISGHTALYWYRQSLGQGLEFLIYFQGNSAPDKSGLPSDRFSAERTGGSVSTLTIQRTQQEDSAVYLCASTPGTVTYEQYFGPGTRLTVT.

A single count supports this clone. The chain links TRBV2 to TRBJ2-2, with 8 bases lining up with TRBD1. Trimming removed 6 bases from V and 8 bases from J; junction bases left unmatched: 8. This CDR3 is built from 14 residues. Germline CDR1 is SNHLY and CDR2 is FYNNEI. The CDR3 is CASSWTGLTGELFF. The CDR3 DNA sequence: TGTGCCAGCAGCTGGACAGGGCTGACTGGGGAGCTGTTTTTT.

This chain connects TRBV30 to TRBJ1-5; 9 nucleotides line up with TRBD1. The CDR3 consists of 17 residues. From germline, CDR1 is GTSNPN and CDR2 SVGIG (reference sequence). V shed 1 base, J shed 0 bases, and the junction held 7 bases outside the gene matches. CDR3 DNA: TGTGCCTGGAGTGGGGGGACAGGGAAATATAGCAATCAGCCCCAGCATTTT. Translating gives CAWSGGTGKYSNQPQHF.

The chain couples TRBV11-2 to TRBJ2-7; the D gene is possibly TRBD2 (6 bases). CDR3 length equals 14 residues. V lost 8 bases, J lost 3 bases, and 17 bases lay in between. Germline V lookup: CDR1 SGHAT, CDR2 FQNNGV. CDR3 protein: CASEEGTWGYEQYF. The CDR3 region has the DNA TGTGCCAGCGAGGAGGGGACTTGGGGCTACGAGCAGTACTTC.

The V call is TRBV28, the J call TRBJ2-2, with 13 bases fitting TRBD2. This CDR3 spans 17 amino acids. The J segment lost 6 bases and the V segment lost 0 bases, leaving 4 bases of the junction unmatched. Germline V CDR1 and CDR2: MDHEN, SYDVKM. The CDR3 sequence: CASSLWILAGGPGELFF. The CDR3 coding sequence is TGTGCCAGCAGTTTATGGATACTAGCGGGAGGGCCCGGGGAGCTGTTTTTT. Using reference TRBV28 and TRBJ2-2 for the parts outside the CDR3, the full variable domain is DVKVTQSSRYLVKRTGEKVFLECVQDMDHENMFWYRQDPGLGLRLIYFSYDVKMKEKGDIPEGYSVSREKKERFSLILESASTNQTSMYLCASSLWILAGGPGELFFGEGSRLTVL.